What follows is one T cell receptor beta chain and its context. No antigen is known for it. These data belong to a study of beta chain features in type 1 diabetes. Overall study findings and caveats: Patients showed naive, central memory and Treg TCRB repertoires that appeared more similar than those of healthy donors. VDJ junctions in type 1 diabetes patients carried more deletions and fewer insertions.

Sequencing targeted expressed TCRB transcripts, as all isolated RNA had been reverse transcribed. Naive, central memory and regulatory T cell samples came to a mean of around 3.5 million reads. Sequenced by immunoSEQ multiplex PCR; TCRdb stores in-frame clones only, minus some. The sample carries about 220,000 clones, around 9.9% recorded once. The sample comprised central memory CD4+ T cells from blood. The clonotype was recovered from a man aged 18-30 years in good health.

Here the CDR3 reads CASLALSQDNNEQFF. Written as DNA, the CDR3 is TGTGCCAGCCTAGCTTTGAGTCAGGACAACAATGAGCAGTTCTTC. J is TRBJ2-1 and V is TRBV13; D may correspond to TRBD1 or TRBD2 (5 bases each). Germline assignment: CDR1 PRHDT and CDR2 FYEKMQ (reference sequence). The germline V and J ends were trimmed by 8 bases and 5 bases, with 19 bases remaining between them. This CDR3 contains 15 residues.